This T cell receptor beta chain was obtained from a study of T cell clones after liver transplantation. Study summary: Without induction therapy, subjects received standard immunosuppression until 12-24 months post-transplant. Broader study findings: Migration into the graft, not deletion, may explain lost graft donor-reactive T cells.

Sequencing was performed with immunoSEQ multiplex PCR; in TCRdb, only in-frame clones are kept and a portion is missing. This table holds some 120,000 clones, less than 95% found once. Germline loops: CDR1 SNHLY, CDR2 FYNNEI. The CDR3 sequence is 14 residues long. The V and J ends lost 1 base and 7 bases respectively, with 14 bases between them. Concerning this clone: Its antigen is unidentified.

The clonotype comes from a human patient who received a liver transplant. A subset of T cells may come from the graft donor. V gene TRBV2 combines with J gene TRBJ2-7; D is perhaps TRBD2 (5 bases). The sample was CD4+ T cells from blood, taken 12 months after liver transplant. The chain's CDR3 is CASSEGAGIREQYF. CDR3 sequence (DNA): TGTGCCAGCAGTGAAGGTGCGGGCATTAGGGAGCAGTACTTC.